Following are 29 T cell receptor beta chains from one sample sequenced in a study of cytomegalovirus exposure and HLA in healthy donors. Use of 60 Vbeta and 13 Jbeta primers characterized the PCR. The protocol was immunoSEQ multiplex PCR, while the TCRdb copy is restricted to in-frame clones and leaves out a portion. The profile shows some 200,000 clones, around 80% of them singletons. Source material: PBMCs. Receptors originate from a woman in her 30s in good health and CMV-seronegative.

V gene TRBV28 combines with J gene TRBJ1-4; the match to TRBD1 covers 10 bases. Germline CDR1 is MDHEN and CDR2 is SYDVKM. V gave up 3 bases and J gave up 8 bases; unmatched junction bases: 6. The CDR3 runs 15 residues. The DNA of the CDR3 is TGTGCCAGCAGTTTCATCGACAGGGGGCAGGAAAAACTGTTTTTT. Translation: CASSFIDRGQEKLFF.

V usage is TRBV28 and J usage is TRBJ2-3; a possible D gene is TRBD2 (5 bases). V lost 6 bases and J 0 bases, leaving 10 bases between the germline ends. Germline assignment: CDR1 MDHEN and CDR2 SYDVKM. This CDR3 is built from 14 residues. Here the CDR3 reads CASSGRVSTDTQYF. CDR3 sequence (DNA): TGTGCCAGCAGCGGGCGGGTTAGCACAGATACGCAGTATTTT.

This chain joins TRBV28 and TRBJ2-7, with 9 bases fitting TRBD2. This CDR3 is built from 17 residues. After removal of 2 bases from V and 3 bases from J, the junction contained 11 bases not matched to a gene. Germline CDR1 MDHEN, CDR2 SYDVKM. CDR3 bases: TGTGCCAGCAGTTTAAGTCTAGCGGGGATCCAGGACTACGAGCAGTACTTC. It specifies CASSLSLAGIQDYEQYF.

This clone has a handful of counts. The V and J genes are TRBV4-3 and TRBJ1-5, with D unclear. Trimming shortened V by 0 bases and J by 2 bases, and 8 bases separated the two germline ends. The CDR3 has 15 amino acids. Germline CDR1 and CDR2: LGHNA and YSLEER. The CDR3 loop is CASSQDRTGNQPQHF. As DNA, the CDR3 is TGCGCCAGCAGCCAAGACCGGACTGGCAATCAGCCCCAGCATTTT.

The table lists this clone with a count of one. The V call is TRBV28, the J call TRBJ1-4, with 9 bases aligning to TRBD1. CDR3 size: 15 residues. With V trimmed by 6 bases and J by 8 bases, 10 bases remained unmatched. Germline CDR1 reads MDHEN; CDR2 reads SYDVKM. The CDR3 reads CASSTTGGANEKLFF. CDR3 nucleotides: TGTGCCAGCAGCACAACAGGGGGCGCGAACGAAAAACTGTTTTTT.

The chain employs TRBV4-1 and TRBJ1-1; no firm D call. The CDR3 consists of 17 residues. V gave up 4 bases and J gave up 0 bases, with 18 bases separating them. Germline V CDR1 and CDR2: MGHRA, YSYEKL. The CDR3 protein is CASSPMERLRMNTEAFF. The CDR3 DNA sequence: TGCGCCAGCAGCCCGATGGAGCGGTTAAGGATGAACACTGAAGCTTTCTTT.

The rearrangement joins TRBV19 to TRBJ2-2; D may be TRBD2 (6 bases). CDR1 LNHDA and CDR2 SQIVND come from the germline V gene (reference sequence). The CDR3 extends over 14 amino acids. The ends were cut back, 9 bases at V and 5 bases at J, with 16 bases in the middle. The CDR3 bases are TGTGCCAGCCAGGGAATTGGGGGGACCGGGGAGCTGTTTTTT. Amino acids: CASQGIGGTGELFF.

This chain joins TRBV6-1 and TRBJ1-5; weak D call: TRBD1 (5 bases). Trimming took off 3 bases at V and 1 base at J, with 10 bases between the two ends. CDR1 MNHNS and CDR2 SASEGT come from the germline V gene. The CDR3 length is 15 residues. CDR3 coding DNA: TGTGCCAGCAGTGAGACAGAGTTCAGCAATCAGCCCCAGCATTTT. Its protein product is CASSETEFSNQPQHF.

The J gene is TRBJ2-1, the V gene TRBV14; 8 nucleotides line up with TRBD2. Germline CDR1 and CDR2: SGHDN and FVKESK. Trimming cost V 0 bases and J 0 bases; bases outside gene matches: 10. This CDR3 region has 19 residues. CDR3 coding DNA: TGTGCCAGCAGCCAAGATTGGGAGCGGGGGAGTTTCTCCTACAATGAGCAGTTCTTC. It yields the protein CASSQDWERGSFSYNEQFF.

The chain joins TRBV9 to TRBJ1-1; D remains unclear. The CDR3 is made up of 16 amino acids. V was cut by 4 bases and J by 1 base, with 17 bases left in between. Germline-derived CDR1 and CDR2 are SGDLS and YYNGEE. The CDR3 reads CASSHGPGWKNTEAFF. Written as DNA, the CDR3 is TGTGCCAGCAGCCACGGCCCCGGGTGGAAGAACACTGAAGCTTTCTTT.

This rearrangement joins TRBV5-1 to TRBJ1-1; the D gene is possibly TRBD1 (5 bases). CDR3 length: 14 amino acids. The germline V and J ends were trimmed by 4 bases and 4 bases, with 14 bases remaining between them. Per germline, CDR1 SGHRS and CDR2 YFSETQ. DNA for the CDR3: TGCGCCAGCAGCGCCCACCCCGGGGGCACTGAAGCTTTCTTT. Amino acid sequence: CASSAHPGGTEAFF.

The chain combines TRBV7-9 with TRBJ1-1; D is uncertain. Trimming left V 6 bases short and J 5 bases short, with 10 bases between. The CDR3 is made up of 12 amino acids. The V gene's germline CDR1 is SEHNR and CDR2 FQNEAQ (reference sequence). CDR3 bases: TGTGCCAGCAGTCACCCAGGAACTGAAGCTTTCTTT. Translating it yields CASSHPGTEAFF.

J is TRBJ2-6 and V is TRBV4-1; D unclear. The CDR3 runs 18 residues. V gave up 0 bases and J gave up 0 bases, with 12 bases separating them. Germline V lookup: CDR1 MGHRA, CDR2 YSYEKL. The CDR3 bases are TGCGCCAGCAGCCAAGATTTGCCAGGCAACTCTGGGGCCAACGTCCTGACTTTC. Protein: CASSQDLPGNSGANVLTF.

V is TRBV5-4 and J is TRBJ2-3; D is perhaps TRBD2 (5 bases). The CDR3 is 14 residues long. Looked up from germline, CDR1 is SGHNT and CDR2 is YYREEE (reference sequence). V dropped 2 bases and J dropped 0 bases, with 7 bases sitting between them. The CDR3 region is CASSFDYSTDTQYF. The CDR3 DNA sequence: TGTGCCAGCAGCTTTGACTACAGCACAGATACGCAGTATTTT.

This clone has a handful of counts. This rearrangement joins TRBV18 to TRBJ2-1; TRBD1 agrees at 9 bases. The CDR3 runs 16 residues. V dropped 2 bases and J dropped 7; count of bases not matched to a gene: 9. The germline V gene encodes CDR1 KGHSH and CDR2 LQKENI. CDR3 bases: TGTGCCAGCTCACCATTCGGGACAGGGAATGTAAATGAGCAGTTCTTC. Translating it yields CASSPFGTGNVNEQFF.

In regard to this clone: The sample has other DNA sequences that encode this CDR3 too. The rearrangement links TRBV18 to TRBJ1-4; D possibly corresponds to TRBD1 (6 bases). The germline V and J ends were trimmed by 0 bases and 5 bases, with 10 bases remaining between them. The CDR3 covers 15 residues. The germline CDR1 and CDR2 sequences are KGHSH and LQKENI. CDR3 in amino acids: CASSPPGQGNEKLFF. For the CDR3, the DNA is TGTGCCAGCTCACCACCAGGGCAGGGGAATGAAAAACTGTTTTTT.

The CDR3 sequence: CASSRSGSSNYEQYF. The CDR3 DNA is TGTGCCAGCAGCAGAAGCGGGAGTAGTAACTACGAGCAGTACTTC. V is TRBV11-1 and J is TRBJ2-7; 8 positions match TRBD2. J gave up 3 bases and V 5 bases, and 9 bases lay outside the gene matches. The CDR3 is made up of 15 amino acids. Germline CDR1 reads SGHAT; CDR2 reads FQDESV (reference sequence).

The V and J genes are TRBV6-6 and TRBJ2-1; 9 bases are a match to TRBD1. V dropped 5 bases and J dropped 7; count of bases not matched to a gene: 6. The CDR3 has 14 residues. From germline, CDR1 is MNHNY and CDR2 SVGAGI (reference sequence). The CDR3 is CASSVFGQGNEQFF. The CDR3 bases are TGTGCCAGCAGTGTGTTCGGACAGGGGAATGAGCAGTTCTTC.

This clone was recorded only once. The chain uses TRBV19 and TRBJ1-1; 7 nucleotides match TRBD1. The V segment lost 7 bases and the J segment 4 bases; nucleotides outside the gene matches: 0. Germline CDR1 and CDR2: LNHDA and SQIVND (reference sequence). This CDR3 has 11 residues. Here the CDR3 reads CASNRGTEAFF. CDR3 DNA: TGTGCCAGTAACAGGGGCACTGAAGCTTTCTTT.

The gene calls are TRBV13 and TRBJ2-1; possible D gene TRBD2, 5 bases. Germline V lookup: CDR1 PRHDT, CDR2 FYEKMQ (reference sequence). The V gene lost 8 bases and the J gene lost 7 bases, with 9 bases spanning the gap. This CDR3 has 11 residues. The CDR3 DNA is TGTGCCAGCGGGAGTGGGAATGAGCAGTTCTTC. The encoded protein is CASGSGNEQFF.

DNA for the CDR3: TGTGCCAGCAGCCTGCGACTAGCGGGAGGCAATGAGCAGTTCTTC. Protein sequence: CASSLRLAGGNEQFF. The chain recombines TRBV7-3 with TRBJ2-1, with TRBD2 matching 13 bases. Germline lookup yields CDR1 SGHTA and CDR2 FQGTGA. This CDR3 is 15 amino acids long. V lost 5 bases and J lost 6; bases outside the gene matches: 4.

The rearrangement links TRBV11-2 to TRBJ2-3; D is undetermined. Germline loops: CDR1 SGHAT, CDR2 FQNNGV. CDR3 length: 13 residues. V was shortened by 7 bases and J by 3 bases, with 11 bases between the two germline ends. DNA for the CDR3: TGTGCCAGCAACGGTAACAGTACAGATACGCAGTATTTT. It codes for CASNGNSTDTQYF.

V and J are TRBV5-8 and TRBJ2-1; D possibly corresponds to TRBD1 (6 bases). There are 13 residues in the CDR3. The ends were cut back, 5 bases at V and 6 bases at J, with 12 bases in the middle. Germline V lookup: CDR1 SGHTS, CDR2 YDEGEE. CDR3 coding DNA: TGTGCCAGCAGGGGGGCTTACAGCAATGAGCAGTTCTTC. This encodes CASRGAYSNEQFF.

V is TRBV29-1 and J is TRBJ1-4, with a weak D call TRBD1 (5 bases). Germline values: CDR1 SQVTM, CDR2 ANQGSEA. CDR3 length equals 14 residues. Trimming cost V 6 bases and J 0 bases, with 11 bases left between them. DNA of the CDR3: TGCAGCGTGTTCACAGGAGCAACTAATGAAAAACTGTTTTTT. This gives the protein CSVFTGATNEKLFF.

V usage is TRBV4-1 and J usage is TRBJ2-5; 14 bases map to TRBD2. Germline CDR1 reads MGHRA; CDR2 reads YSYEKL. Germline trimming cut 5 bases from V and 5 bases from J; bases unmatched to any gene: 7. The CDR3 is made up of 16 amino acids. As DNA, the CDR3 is TGCGCCAGCAGCTCCGGACTAGCGGGGGGATGGGAGACCCAGTACTTC. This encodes CASSSGLAGGWETQYF.

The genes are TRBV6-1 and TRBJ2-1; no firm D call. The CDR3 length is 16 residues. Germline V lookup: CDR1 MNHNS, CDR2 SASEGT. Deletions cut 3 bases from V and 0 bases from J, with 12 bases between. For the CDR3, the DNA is TGTGCCAGCAGTGATCTACTGCGTAGCTCCTACAATGAGCAGTTCTTC. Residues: CASSDLLRSSYNEQFF.

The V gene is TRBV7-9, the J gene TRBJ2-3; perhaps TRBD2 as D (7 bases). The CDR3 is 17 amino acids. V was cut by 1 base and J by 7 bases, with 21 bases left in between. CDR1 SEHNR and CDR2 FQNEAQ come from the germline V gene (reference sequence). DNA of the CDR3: TGTGCCAGCAGCTTAGTGCAGGGGCGGGAGTCCTTAAATACGCAGTATTTT. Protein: CASSLVQGRESLNTQYF.

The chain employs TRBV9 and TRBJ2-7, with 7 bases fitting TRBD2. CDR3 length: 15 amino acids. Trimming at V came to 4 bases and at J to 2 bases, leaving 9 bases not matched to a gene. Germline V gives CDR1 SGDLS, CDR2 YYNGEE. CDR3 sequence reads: CASSPQSSGPYEQYF. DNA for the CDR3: TGTGCCAGCAGCCCTCAATCTAGCGGCCCCTACGAGCAGTACTTC. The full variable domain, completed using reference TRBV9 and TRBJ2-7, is DSGVTQTPKHLITATGQRVTLRCSPRSGDLSVYWYQQSLDQGLQFLIQYYNGEERAKGNILERFSAQQFPDLHSELNLSSLELGDSALYFCASSPQSSGPYEQYFGPGTRLTVT.

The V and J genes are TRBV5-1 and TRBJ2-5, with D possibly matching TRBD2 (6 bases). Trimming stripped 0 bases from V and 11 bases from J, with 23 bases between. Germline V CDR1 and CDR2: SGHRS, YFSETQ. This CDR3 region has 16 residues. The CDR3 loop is CASSLAPSDGGREQYF. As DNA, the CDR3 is TGCGCCAGCAGCTTGGCCCCCTCTGACGGGGGTAGAGAGCAGTACTTC.